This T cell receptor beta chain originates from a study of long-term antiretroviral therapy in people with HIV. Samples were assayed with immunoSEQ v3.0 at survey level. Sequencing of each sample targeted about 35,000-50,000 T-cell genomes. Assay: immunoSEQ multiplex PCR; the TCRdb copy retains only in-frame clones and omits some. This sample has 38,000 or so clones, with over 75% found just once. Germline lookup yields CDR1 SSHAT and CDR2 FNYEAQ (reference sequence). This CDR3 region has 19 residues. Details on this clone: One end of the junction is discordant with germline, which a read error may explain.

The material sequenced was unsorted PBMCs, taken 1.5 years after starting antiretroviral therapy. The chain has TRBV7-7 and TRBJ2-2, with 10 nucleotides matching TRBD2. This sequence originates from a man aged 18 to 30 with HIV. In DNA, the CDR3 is TGTGCTAGCAGCTTAGTACTCCTCGCTAGCGGGGGGAACACCGGGGAGCTGTTTTTT. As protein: CASSLVLLASGGNTGELFF.